The entry below gives a single T cell receptor (beta chain) sequence along with its context. Profiled with immunoSEQ multiplex PCR; TCRdb holds only in-frame clones, not every one. The data contain about 180,000 clones, 87% of them singletons. This entry belongs to a study of Ad26.COV2.S vaccination and SARS-CoV-2 variants. This TCR was sampled from a human donor who had recovered from COVID-19. The starting material was peripheral blood, obtained after recovery from COVID-19.

The CDR3 loop is CASSFSGGWSYTF. The CDR3 nucleotides are TGTGCCAGCAGCTTCTCGGGGGGGTGGAGCTACACCTTC. This chain links TRBV27 with TRBJ1-2; D may be TRBD1 (5 bases). The CDR3 extends over 13 amino acids. The V end lost 6 bases, the J end lost 9 bases, and 17 bases lay between the germline ends. Germline loops: CDR1 MNHEY, CDR2 SMNVEV (reference sequence).